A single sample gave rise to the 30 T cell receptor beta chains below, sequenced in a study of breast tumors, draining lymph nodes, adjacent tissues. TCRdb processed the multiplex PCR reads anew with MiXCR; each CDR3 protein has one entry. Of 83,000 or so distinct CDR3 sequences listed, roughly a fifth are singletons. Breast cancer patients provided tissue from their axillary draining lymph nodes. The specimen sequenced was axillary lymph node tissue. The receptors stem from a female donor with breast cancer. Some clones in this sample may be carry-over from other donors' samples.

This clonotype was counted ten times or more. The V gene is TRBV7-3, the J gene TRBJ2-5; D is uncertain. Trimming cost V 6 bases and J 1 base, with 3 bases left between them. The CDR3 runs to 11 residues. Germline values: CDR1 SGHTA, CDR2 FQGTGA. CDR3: CASRSQETQYF. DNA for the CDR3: TGTGCCAGCAGATCCCAAGAGACCCAGTACTTC.

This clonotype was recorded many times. For the CDR3, the DNA is TGTGCCAGCAGTTACTCGAGGGGAGGTGAGCAGTTCTTC. Protein: CASSYSRGGEQFF. The rearrangement links TRBV6-5 to TRBJ2-1, with D perhaps matching TRBD2 (6 bases). The V and J ends lost 0 bases and 9 bases respectively, with 9 bases between them. Germline V CDR1 and CDR2: MNHEY, SVGAGI. This CDR3 is 13 amino acids long.

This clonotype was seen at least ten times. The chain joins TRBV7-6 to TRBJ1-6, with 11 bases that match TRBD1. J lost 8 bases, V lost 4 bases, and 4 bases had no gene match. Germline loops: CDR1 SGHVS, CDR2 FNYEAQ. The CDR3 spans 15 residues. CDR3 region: CASSSRTGGDSPLHF. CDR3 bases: TGTGCCAGCAGCTCTAGGACAGGGGGCGATTCACCCCTCCACTTT. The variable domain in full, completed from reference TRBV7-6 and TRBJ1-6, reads GAGVSQSPRYKVTKRGQDVALRCDPISGHVSLYWYRQALGQGPEFLTYFNYEAQQDKSGLPNDRFSAERPEGSISTLTIQRTEQRDSAMYRCASSSRTGGDSPLHFGNGTRLTVT.

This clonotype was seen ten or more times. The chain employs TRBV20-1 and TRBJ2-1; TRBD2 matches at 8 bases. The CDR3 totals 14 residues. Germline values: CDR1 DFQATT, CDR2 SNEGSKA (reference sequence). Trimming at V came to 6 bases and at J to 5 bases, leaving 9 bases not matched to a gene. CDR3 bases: TGCAGTGCCGGGGGGGGGGGGTCCCACAATGAGCAGTTCTTC. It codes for CSAGGGGSHNEQFF.

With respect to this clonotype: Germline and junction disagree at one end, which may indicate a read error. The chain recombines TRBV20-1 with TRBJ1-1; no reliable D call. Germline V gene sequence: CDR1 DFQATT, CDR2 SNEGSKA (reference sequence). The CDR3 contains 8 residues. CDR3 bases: TGCAGTGCTCCCGGGATCCCCTTT. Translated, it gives CSAPGIPF.

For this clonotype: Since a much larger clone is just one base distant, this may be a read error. The CDR3 bases are TGTGCCAGTAGTGTCGGGAGGGCCTACGAGCAGTACTTC. Translating it yields CASSVGRAYEQYF. The chain links TRBV19 to TRBJ2-7; TRBD2 agrees at 8 bases. Unmatched junction bases numbered 2, after V lost 5 bases and J lost 2 bases. CDR1 LNHDA and CDR2 SQIVND come from the germline V gene (reference sequence). CDR3 size: 13 residues.

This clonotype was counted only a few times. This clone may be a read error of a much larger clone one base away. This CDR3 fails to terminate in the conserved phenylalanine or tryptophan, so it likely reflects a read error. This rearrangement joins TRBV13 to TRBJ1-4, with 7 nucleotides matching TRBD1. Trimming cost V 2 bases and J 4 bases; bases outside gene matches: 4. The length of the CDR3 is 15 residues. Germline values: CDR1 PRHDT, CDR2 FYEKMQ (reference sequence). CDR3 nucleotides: TGTGCCAGCAGCTTACACAGGGGCTTTAATGAAAAACTGTTTCTT. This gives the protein CASSLHRGFNEKLFL.

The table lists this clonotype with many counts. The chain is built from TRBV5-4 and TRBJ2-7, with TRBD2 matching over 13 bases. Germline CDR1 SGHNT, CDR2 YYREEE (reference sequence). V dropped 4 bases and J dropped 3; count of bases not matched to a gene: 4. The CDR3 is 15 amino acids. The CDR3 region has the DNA TGTGCCAGCAGCCCCAGACTAGCGGGAGGCTACGAGCAGTACTTC. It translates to CASSPRLAGGYEQYF.

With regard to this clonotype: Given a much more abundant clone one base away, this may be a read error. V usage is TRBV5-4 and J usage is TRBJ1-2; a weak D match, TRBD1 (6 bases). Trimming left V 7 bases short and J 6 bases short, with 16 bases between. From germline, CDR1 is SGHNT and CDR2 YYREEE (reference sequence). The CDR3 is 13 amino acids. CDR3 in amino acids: CASVGRQDDGYTF. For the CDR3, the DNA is TGTGCCAGCGTCGGGCGACAGGACGATGGCTACACCTTC. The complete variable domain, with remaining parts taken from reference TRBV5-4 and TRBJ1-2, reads ETGVTQSPTHLIKTRGQQVTLRCSSQSGHNTVSWYQQALGQGPQFIFQYYREEENGRGNFPPRFSGLQFPNYSSELNVNALELDDSALYLCASVGRQDDGYTFGSGTRLTVV.

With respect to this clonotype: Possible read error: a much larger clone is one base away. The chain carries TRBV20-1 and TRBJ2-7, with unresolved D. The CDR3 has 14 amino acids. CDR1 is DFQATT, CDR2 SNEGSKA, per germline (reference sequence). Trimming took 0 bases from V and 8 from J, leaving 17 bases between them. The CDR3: CSARDDPTDPKQYF. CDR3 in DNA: TGCAGTGCTAGAGATGACCCAACAGATCCCAAGCAGTACTTC.

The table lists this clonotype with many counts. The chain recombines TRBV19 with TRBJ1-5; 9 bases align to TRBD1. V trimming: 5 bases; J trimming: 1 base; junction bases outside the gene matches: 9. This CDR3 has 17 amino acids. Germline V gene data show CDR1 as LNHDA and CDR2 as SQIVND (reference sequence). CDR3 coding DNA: TGTGCCAGTAGTCGCACAACCGGGACAGGGAGCAATCAGCCCCAGCATTTT. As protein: CASSRTTGTGSNQPQHF.

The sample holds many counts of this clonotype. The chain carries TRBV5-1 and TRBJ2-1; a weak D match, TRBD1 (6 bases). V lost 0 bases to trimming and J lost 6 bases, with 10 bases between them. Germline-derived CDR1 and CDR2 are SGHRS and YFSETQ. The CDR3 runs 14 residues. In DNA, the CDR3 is TGCGCCAGCAGCTTGGCTCTAGGGGGCAATGAGCAGTTCTTC. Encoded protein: CASSLALGGNEQFF.

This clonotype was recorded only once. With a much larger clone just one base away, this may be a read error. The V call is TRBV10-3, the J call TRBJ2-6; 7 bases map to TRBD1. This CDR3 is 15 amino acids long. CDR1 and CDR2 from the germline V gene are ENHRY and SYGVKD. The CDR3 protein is CATTGEFPGANALTF. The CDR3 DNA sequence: TGTGCCACTACAGGGGAGTTCCCTGGGGCCAACGCCCTGACTTTC.

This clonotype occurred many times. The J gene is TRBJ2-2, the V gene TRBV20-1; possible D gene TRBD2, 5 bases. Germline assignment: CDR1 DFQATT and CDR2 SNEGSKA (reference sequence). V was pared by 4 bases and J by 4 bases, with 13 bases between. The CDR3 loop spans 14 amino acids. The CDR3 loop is CSATRVFGTGELFF. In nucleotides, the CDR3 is TGCAGTGCTACGAGGGTATTCGGCACCGGGGAGCTGTTTTTT.

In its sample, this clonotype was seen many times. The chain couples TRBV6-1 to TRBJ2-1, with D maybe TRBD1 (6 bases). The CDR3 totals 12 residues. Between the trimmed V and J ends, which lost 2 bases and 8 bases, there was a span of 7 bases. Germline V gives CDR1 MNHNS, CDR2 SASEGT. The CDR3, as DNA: TGTGCCAGCAGTGAAACAGGGTATGAGCAGTTCTTC. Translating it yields CASSETGYEQFF.

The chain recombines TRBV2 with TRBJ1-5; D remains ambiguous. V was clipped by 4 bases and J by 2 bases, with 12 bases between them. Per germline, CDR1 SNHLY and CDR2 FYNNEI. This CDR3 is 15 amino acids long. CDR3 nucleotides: TGTGCCAGCAGTGCAACTAGCCGAGGCAATCAGCCCCAGCATTTT. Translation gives CASSATSRGNQPQHF. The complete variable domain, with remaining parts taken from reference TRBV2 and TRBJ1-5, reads EPEVTQTPSHQVTQMGQEVILRCVPISNHLYFYWYRQILGQKVEFLVSFYNNEISEKSEIFDDQFSVERPDGSNFTLKIRSTKLEDSAMYFCASSATSRGNQPQHFGDGTRLSIL.

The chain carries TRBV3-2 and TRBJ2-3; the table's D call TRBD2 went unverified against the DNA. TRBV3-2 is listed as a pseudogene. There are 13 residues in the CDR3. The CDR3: CASSLEGQDTQYF. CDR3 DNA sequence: TGTGCCAGCAGTCTCGAGGGCCAAGATACGCAGTATTTT.

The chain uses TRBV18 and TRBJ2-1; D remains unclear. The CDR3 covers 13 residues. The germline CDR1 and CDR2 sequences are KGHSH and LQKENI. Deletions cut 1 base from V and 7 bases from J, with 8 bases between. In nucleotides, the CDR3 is TGTGCCAGCTCACCACGGATGGGGAATGAGCAGTTCTTC. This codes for CASSPRMGNEQFF.

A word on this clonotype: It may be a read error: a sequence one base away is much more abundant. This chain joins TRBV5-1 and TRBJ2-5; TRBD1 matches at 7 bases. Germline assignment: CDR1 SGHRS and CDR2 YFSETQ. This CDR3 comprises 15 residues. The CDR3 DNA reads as TGCGCCAGCAGCTTGCAAACAGGGGTGATGGAGACCCGGTACTTC. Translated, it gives CASSLQTGVMETRYF.

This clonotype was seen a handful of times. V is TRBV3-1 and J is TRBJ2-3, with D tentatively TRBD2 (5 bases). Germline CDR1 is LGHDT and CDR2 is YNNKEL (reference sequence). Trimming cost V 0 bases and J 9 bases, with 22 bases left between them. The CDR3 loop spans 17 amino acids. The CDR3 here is CASSQDLLTDRGRTQYF. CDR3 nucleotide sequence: TGTGCCAGCAGCCAAGATCTTCTGACTGACCGAGGGCGGACGCAGTATTTT.

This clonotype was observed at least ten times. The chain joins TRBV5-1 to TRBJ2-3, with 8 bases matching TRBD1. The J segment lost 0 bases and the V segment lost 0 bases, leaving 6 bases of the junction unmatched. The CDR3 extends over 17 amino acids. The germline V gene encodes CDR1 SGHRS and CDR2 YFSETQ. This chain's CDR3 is CASSLARDRTSTDTQYF. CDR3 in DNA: TGCGCCAGCAGCTTGGCCAGGGACAGGACTAGCACAGATACGCAGTATTTT.

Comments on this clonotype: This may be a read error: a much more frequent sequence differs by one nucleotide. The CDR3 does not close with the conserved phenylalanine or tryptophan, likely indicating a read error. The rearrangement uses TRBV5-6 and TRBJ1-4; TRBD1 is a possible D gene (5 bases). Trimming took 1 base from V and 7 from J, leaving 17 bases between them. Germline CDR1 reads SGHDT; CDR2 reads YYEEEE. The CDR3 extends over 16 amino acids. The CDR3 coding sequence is TGTGCCAGCAGCTTGAAGGGACGGGGAAATAGTGAAAAACTGTTTCTT. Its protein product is CASSLKGRGNSEKLFL.

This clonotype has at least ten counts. The CDR3 here is CASSSPDRLGEQYF. For the CDR3, the DNA is TGTGCCAGCAGCTCGCCTGACAGGCTAGGTGAGCAGTACTTC. This chain links TRBV7-2 with TRBJ2-7; weak D call: TRBD1 (6 bases). Trimming shortened V by 4 bases and J by 7 bases, and 17 bases separated the two germline ends. Germline V gene lookup returns CDR1 SGHTA and CDR2 FQGNSA. The CDR3 consists of 14 residues.

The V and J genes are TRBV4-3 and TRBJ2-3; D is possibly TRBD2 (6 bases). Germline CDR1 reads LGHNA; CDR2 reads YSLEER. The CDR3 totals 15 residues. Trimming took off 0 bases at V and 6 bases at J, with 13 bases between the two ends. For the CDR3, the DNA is TGCGCCAGCAGCCAAGATAGCGTGGGGACTGATACGCAGTATTTT. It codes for CASSQDSVGTDTQYF.

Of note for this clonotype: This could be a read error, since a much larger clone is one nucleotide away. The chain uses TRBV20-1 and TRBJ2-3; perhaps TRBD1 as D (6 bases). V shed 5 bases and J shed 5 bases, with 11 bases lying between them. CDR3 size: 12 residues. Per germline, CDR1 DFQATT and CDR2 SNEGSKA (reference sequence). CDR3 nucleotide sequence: TGCAGTGCTGGCAGGGGCCAAGATACGCAGTATTTT. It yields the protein CSAGRGQDTQYF.

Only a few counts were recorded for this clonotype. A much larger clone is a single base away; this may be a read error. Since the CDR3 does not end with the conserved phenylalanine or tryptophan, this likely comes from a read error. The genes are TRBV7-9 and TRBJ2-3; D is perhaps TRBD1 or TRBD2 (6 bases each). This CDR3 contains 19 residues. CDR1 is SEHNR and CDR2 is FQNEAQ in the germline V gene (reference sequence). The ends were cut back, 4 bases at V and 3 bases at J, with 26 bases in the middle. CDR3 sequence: CASSSRPRGIEGRTDTQYS. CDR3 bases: TGTGCCAGCAGCTCCCGGCCTAGGGGGATTGAGGGGAGGACAGATACGCAGTATTCT.

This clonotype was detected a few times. CDR3 DNA sequence: TGTGCCAGCAGTGGCAGGGACAGGGTTGGTTACGAGCAGTACTTC. Its translation is CASSGRDRVGYEQYF. The J gene is TRBJ2-7, the V gene TRBV28; 9 bases line up with TRBD1. The CDR3 is 15 amino acids. The germline V gene has CDR1 MDHEN and CDR2 SYDVKM. V lost 5 bases and J lost 4; bases outside the gene matches: 9.

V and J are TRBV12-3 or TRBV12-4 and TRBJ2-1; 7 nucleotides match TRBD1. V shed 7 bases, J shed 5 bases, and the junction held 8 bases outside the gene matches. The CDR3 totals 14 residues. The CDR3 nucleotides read TGTGCCAGCACCCCGGGACAGAGAAACAATGAGCAGTTCTTC. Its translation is CASTPGQRNNEQFF.

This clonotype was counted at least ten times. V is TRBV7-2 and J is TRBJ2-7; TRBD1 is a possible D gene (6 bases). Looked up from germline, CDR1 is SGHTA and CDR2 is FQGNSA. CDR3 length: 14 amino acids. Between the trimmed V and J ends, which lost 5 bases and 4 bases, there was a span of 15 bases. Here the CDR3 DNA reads TGTGCCAGCAGCCCCCTGACAGGCCCTTACGAGCAGTACTTC. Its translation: CASSPLTGPYEQYF.

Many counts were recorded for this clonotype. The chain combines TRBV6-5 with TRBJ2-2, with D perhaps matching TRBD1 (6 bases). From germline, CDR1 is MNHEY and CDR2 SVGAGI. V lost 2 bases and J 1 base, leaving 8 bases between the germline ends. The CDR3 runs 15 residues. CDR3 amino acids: CASSYGTMNTGELFF. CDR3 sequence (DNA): TGTGCCAGCAGTTACGGGACAATGAACACCGGGGAGCTGTTTTTT.